Listed below are T cell receptor beta chains from one sample, sequenced in a study of Ad26.COV2.S vaccination and SARS-CoV-2 variants. Assay used: immunoSEQ multiplex PCR; TCRdb lists only in-frame clones, some missing. The sample records some 350,000 clones, 70% to 90% being singletons. The sample consisted of peripheral blood, taken in a trial of Ad26.COV2.S vaccine versus placebo. Source of these receptors: a person aged 18-65 years who received the Ad26.COV2.S COVID-19 vaccine or a placebo. The CDR3 runs from the conserved cysteine through the conserved F or W. A D gene is named only where the DNA matches it firmly. Not all rows give a size; the values are once, few, many and, for expanded clones, a class.

j_gene,v_gene,d_gene,abundance,CDR3nt,CDR3aa
TRBJ2-3,TRBV19,.,once,TGTGCCAGTAGCCTCACAGATACGCAGTATTTT,CASSLTDTQYF
TRBJ2-5,TRBV12-3/TRBV12-4,.,.,TGTGCCAGCAGTTCCAGGGGTGTGGAGACCCAGTACTTC,CASSSRGVETQYF
TRBJ2-5,TRBV7-2,.,.,TGTGCCAGCAGCTTATCCTGGTTCCAAGAGACCCAGTACTTC,CASSLSWFQETQYF
TRBJ2-7,TRBV9,.,.,TGTGCCAGCAGCGTAGATTTAAGGGGCGAGCAGTACTTC,CASSVDLRGEQYF
TRBJ2-7,TRBV10-1,TRBD1,.,TGCGCCAGCAGTGGCGGGGACAGGGGGTCCGGGCAGTACTTC,CASSGGDRGSGQYF
TRBJ2-3,TRBV14,.,few,TGTGCCAGCAGCCAAGTCGTCGGGGGCCCCCCTAATACGCAGTATTTT,CASSQVVGGPPNTQYF
TRBJ2-7,TRBV4-3,.,once,TGCGCCAGCAGCCAAGGGCCGCCGGGTCAGGGGACCTACGAGCAGTACTTC,CASSQGPPGQGTYEQYF
TRBJ1-5,TRBV20-1,.,.,TGCAGTGCTAGTCACGGACAGAACAATCAGCCCCAGCATTTT,CSASHGQNNQPQHF
TRBJ1-2,TRBV15,.,.,TGTGCCACCAGCAGAGAACAGGGTGTCAACTATGGCTACACCTTC,CATSREQGVNYGYTF
TRBJ2-5,TRBV7-2,.,.,TGTGCCAGCAGCTTTGGCCCCCTACAAGAGACCCAGTACTTC,CASSFGPLQETQYF
TRBJ2-2,TRBV7-9,TRBD2,.,TGTGCCAGCAGCTTAGCGGCGGGAGCCCCCGGGGAGCTGTTTTTT,CASSLAAGAPGELFF
TRBJ1-1,TRBV6-5,.,.,TGTGCCAGCAGCCGCGGACACCTAAACACTGAAGCTTTCTTT,CASSRGHLNTEAFF
TRBJ2-1,TRBV7-2,TRBD2,.,TGTGCCAGCAAGGTCGGGGGGGACCTCAATGAGCAGTTCTTC,CASKVGGDLNEQFF
TRBJ2-5,TRBV29-1,.,.,TGCAGCGTTGAGTGGCAGCGGGAGACCCAGTACTTC,CSVEWQRETQYF
TRBJ1-2,TRBV11-2,.,.,TGTGCCAGCAGCGGGCCCCGTGACTATGGCTACACCTTC,CASSGPRDYGYTF
TRBJ2-4,TRBV23-1,TRBD1,few,TGCGCCAGCAGTCAACCACCGGGACAGGGTCCATCCAAAAACATTCAGTACTTC,CASSQPPGQGPSKNIQYF
TRBJ2-1,TRBV4-1,TRBD2,.,TGCGCCAGCAGCCCCACCCAACCCCGACTAGCGGGAGACAATGAGCAGTTCTTC,CASSPTQPRLAGDNEQFF
TRBJ1-1,TRBV7-9,TRBD1,.,TGTGCCAGCAGCCCCGTGACAGGGCCCGGCACTGAAGCTTTCTTT,CASSPVTGPGTEAFF
TRBJ2-7,TRBV25-1,.,.,TGTGCCAGCGGAGCCGGGACATATCCTGGCGAGCAGTACTTC,CASGAGTYPGEQYF
TRBJ2-1,TRBV15,TRBD1,.,TGTGCCACCGGTAGTGGCCCTCCCGGGACAGCTAATGAGCAGTTCTTC,CATGSGPPGTANEQFF
TRBJ2-5,TRBV6-5,TRBD2,.,TGTGCCAGCACTAAACGGGGGGGACAGACCCAGTACTTC,CASTKRGGQTQYF
TRBJ1-5,TRBV30,TRBD1,.,TGTGCCTGGACTTCCGGGACAGGAGGTAATCAGCCCCAGCATTTT,CAWTSGTGGNQPQHF
TRBJ1-1,TRBV25-1,.,.,TGTGCCAGCAGTGAATATTCGGCTCTTTTTGGCTCGAACACTGAAGCTTTCTTT,CASSEYSALFGSNTEAFF
TRBJ1-2,TRBV28,TRBD1,.,TGTGCCAGCAGTTACCGGGACAGGGTTGTTGGTGGCTACACCTTC,CASSYRDRVVGGYTF
TRBJ2-3,TRBV11-2,.,.,TGTGCCAGCAGATTAATCACAGATACGCAGTATTTT,CASRLITDTQYF
TRBJ2-3,TRBV9,TRBD2,.,TGTGCCAGCAGCGTAGGTGGTAGCGGGGGGGTAGATACGCAGTATTTT,CASSVGGSGGVDTQYF
TRBJ2-2,TRBV6-5,.,once,TGTGCCAGCAGTTATAGCTGGGGAGTAAACACCGGGGAGCTGTTTTTT,CASSYSWGVNTGELFF
TRBJ1-1,TRBV5-4,.,few,TGTGCCAGCAGCTTGAAGGGGGTCACTGAAGCTTTCTTT,CASSLKGVTEAFF
TRBJ2-3,TRBV28,TRBD2,.,TGTGCCAGCAGCCAGCTAGCGGGAGTGACTCCTAACACAGATACGCAGTATTTT,CASSQLAGVTPNTDTQYF
TRBJ1-2,TRBV10-1,.,.,TGCGCCAGCAGTAGGGACCTCTATGGCTACACCTTC,CASSRDLYGYTF
TRBJ2-5,TRBV5-4,TRBD2,once,TGTGCCAGCAGCTTGGGAAGCGGGAGGGCCGGGGAGACCCAGTACTTC,CASSLGSGRAGETQYF
TRBJ2-2,TRBV27,.,.,TGTGCCAGCAGTTTAGGGCAAACCGGGGAGCTGTTTTTT,CASSLGQTGELFF
TRBJ2-4,TRBV5-1,.,.,TGCGCCAGCAGCTTCGCGGGGGCCAAAAACATTCAGTACTTC,CASSFAGAKNIQYF
TRBJ2-7,TRBV9,TRBD1,.,TGTGCCAGCAGCGCCACCGGGACAGGGGACTACGAGCAGTACTTC,CASSATGTGDYEQYF
TRBJ2-5,TRBV5-4,TRBD2,.,TGTGCCAGCAGCTTGGAAAAACGGGGGGGCCGGTACTTC,CASSLEKRGGRYF
TRBJ1-1,TRBV5-4,TRBD1,.,TGTGCCAGCAGCCCACCTCCGGGACAGGGGAACACTGAAGCTTTCTTT,CASSPPPGQGNTEAFF
TRBJ2-5,TRBV27,.,.,TGTGCCAGCAGTCGGGGAAGATTCCAAGAGACCCAGTACTTC,CASSRGRFQETQYF
TRBJ2-5,TRBV28,TRBD1,.,TGTGCCAGCAGTTTATTTCGGGACAGGGTGGACTTC,CASSLFRDRVDF
TRBJ1-3,TRBV7-2,.,few,TGTGCCAGCAGCTGGATCCGGGGGGCGGATGGAAACACCATATATTTT,CASSWIRGADGNTIYF
TRBJ1-2,TRBV10-3,.,.,TGTGCCATCAGTGAGTCACCTGGCAGGGATGGCTACACCTTC,CAISESPGRDGYTF
TRBJ1-1,TRBV27,TRBD1,.,TGTGCCAGCAGCTTCCTCCGGGACAGGGAACGAAACACTGAAGCTTTCTTT,CASSFLRDRERNTEAFF
TRBJ1-2,TRBV20-1,.,.,TGCAGGGGGTCTGGAGGGGAGGTCTACACCTTC,CRGSGGEVYTF
TRBJ2-5,TRBV19,.,once,TGTGCCAGTAGTATAGGGGCAGGCCTAGAGACCCAGTACTTC,CASSIGAGLETQYF
TRBJ2-7,TRBV7-2,.,.,TGTGCCAGCAGCCAATCCCTTCGTGGGAGAAACGAGCAGTACTTC,CASSQSLRGRNEQYF
TRBJ1-5,TRBV2,.,.,TGTGCCAGCAGAGGTGGATTCCCCCAACCCCAGCATTTT,CASRGGFPQPQHF
TRBJ2-1,TRBV14,.,once,TGTGCCAGCAGCCAAAAGAGGCGGACACAACAATTCTACAATGAGCAGTTCTTC,CASSQKRRTQQFYNEQFF
TRBJ2-7,TRBV19,.,.,TGTGCCAGTAGTAGCCCGACGGGGGACCCTTTCTACGAGCAGTACTTC,CASSSPTGDPFYEQYF